A single sample is the source of the 26 T cell receptor beta chains below, sequenced in a study of blood T cell repertoires in COVID-19. Data came from immunoSEQ multiplex PCR; TCRdb stores just in-frame clones and leaves some out. The data contain under 200,000 clones, around nine tenths of them singletons. The specimen sequenced was peripheral blood. The receptors shown here come from a man aged 18 to 30 with active or convalescent COVID-19.

The rearrangement links TRBV27 to TRBJ1-4, with 10 bases that match TRBD1. The CDR3 covers 15 residues. Germline CDR1 MNHEY, CDR2 SMNVEV (reference sequence). The ends lost 5 bases at V and 8 bases at J; junction bases unmatched: 8. CDR3 coding DNA: TGTGCCAGCAGTCCGTCGACAGGGGGCTCCGAAAAACTGTTTTTT. This codes for CASSPSTGGSEKLFF.

The chain employs TRBV7-6 and TRBJ2-3; 8 nucleotides align to TRBD1. The CDR3 loop spans 16 amino acids. The V gene end was trimmed by 5 bases and the J gene end by 4 bases; junction bases not matched to a gene: 11. Germline V gives CDR1 SGHVS, CDR2 FNYEAQ. In DNA, the CDR3 is TGTGCCAGCAGCCAGACGGGACAGGCGACGTCAGATACGCAGTATTTT. Translation gives CASSQTGQATSDTQYF.

This chain uses TRBV14 with TRBJ2-3, with TRBD2 matching over 14 bases. With 1 base clipped from V and 0 bases from J, the junction kept 3 bases outside the gene matches. The CDR3 sequence is 18 residues long. The germline V gene has CDR1 SGHDN and CDR2 FVKESK. The CDR3 DNA reads as TGTGCCAGCAGCCAAGGATGGACTAGCGGGGGGAGCACAGATACGCAGTATTTT. As protein: CASSQGWTSGGSTDTQYF.

This clone was seen only once. The chain has TRBV6-1 and TRBJ1-1; D perhaps matches TRBD1 (5 bases). This CDR3 spans 13 amino acids. Trimming took off 2 bases at V and 11 bases at J, with 15 bases between the two ends. Germline V gives CDR1 MNHNS, CDR2 SASEGT. The CDR3 coding sequence is TGTGCCAGCAGTGAACTCCCAGGGCGGGAGGCTTTCTTT. Translated, it gives CASSELPGREAFF.

The DNA for the CDR3 is TGTGCCAGCAGCTCCGGGACAGAATATAATCAGCCCCAGCATTTT. Amino acid sequence: CASSSGTEYNQPQHF. The chain uses TRBV7-8 and TRBJ1-5; 7 nucleotides match TRBD1. Germline V gene sequence: CDR1 SGHVS, CDR2 FQNEAQ. This CDR3 is built from 15 residues. The junction had 7 bases not matched to a gene; V was cut back by 4 bases and J by 4 bases.

The J gene is TRBJ2-3, the V gene TRBV6-5; D is possibly TRBD2 (6 bases). V was clipped by 8 bases and J by 1 base, with 13 bases between them. The CDR3 spans 14 residues. CDR1 MNHEY and CDR2 SVGAGI come from the germline V gene. This CDR3 reads CASCGALGTDTQYF. CDR3 in DNA: TGTGCCAGCTGCGGGGCATTGGGCACAGATACGCAGTATTTT.

The chain joins TRBV27 to TRBJ2-7; weak D call: TRBD2 (6 bases). The CDR3 has 14 residues. V was cut by 3 bases and J by 2 bases, with 11 bases left in between. CDR1 is MNHEY and CDR2 is SMNVEV in the germline V gene (reference sequence). The CDR3 bases are TGTGCCAGCAGTTTCCGGGGAGGTCCCTACGAGCAGTACTTC. Protein sequence: CASSFRGGPYEQYF.

The chain combines TRBV19 with TRBJ2-3, with 10 bases lining up with TRBD1. This CDR3 is built from 15 residues. The germline V gene has CDR1 LNHDA and CDR2 SQIVND (reference sequence). J lost 5 bases, V lost 7 bases, and 9 bases had no gene match. The CDR3 DNA is TGTGCCAGTAAGACGGGACAGGGGTTAGAAGATACGCAGTATTTT. Translation gives CASKTGQGLEDTQYF.

The chain combines TRBV5-1 with TRBJ2-1; perhaps TRBD1 as D (5 bases). There are 14 residues in the CDR3. Trimming removed 4 bases from V and 5 bases from J, with 13 bases in between. CDR1 and CDR2 from the germline V gene are SGHRS and YFSETQ. The CDR3: CASSKKSRDNEQFF. Written as DNA, the CDR3 is TGCGCCAGCAGCAAAAAATCCAGGGACAATGAGCAGTTCTTC.

The chain combines TRBV7-8 with TRBJ1-2; 10 bases map to TRBD1. CDR3 size: 16 residues. Looked up from germline, CDR1 is SGHVS and CDR2 is FQNEAQ. The V gene end was trimmed by 2 bases and the J gene end by 2 bases; junction bases not matched to a gene: 5. CDR3 DNA sequence: TGTGCCAGCAGCTTATTCGCGGGACAGGGGAACTATGGCTACACCTTC. Its protein is CASSLFAGQGNYGYTF. Filled out from reference TRBV7-8 and TRBJ1-2, the complete variable domain reads GAGVSQSPRYKVAKRGQDVALRCDPISGHVSLFWYQQALGQGPEFLTYFQNEAQLDKSGLPSDRFFAERPEGSVSTLKIQRTQQEDSAVYLCASSLFAGQGNYGYTFGSGTRLTVV.

J is TRBJ2-7 and V is TRBV6-2 or TRBV6-3; 7 bases match TRBD1. V lost 5 bases, J lost 5 bases, and 6 bases stayed unmatched. Germline CDR1 and CDR2: MNHEY and SVGEGT. The CDR3 covers 13 residues. CDR3: CASSKNDRDEQYF. CDR3 nucleotide sequence: TGTGCCAGCAGTAAAAATGACAGGGACGAGCAGTACTTC.

V usage is TRBV9 and J usage is TRBJ1-3, with TRBD1 as a possible D gene (6 bases). Germline V CDR1 and CDR2: SGDLS, YYNGEE. V gave up 3 bases and J gave up 0 bases, with 13 bases separating them. This CDR3 region has 16 residues. The CDR3 region is CASSADRYISGNTIYF. CDR3 bases: TGTGCCAGCAGCGCCGACAGGTATATCTCTGGAAACACCATATATTTT. Complete variable domain (other parts from reference TRBV9 and TRBJ1-3): DSGVTQTPKHLITATGQRVTLRCSPRSGDLSVYWYQQSLDQGLQFLIQYYNGEERAKGNILERFSAQQFPDLHSELNLSSLELGDSALYFCASSADRYISGNTIYFGEGSWLTVV.

The chain carries TRBV14 and TRBJ2-7; the D gene is possibly TRBD2 (6 bases). Trimming left V 5 bases short and J 5 bases short, with 19 bases between. Per the germline V gene, CDR1 is SGHDN and CDR2 is FVKESK. This CDR3 spans 15 amino acids. CDR3 sequence reads: CASSLSGLILDEQYF. Here the CDR3 DNA reads TGTGCCAGCAGCTTGAGCGGGCTCATACTGGACGAGCAGTACTTC.

This chain links TRBV5-4 with TRBJ2-2; 9 positions match TRBD2. Germline V gene data show CDR1 as SGHNT and CDR2 as YYREEE (reference sequence). After removal of 4 bases from V and 8 bases from J, the junction contained 12 bases not matched to a gene. The length of the CDR3 is 16 residues. The CDR3 is CASSQETSGLTGELFF. CDR3 DNA sequence: TGTGCCAGCAGCCAAGAGACTAGCGGATTAACGGGGGAGCTGTTTTTT. The variable domain in full, completed from reference TRBV5-4 and TRBJ2-2, reads ETGVTQSPTHLIKTRGQQVTLRCSSQSGHNTVSWYQQALGQGPQFIFQYYREEENGRGNFPPRFSGLQFPNYSSELNVNALELDDSALYLCASSQETSGLTGELFFGEGSRLTVL.

The V call is TRBV7-9, the J call TRBJ2-7; D perhaps matches TRBD1 (6 bases). The CDR3 contains 12 residues. V was cut by 5 bases and J by 3 bases, with 8 bases left in between. The germline CDR1 and CDR2 sequences are SEHNR and FQNEAQ (reference sequence). CDR3 sequence reads: CASSPTGYEQYF. The CDR3 DNA sequence: TGTGCCAGCAGCCCGACAGGCTACGAGCAGTACTTC.

The rearrangement uses TRBV6-5 and TRBJ1-6; 7 nucleotides match TRBD1. This CDR3 comprises 15 residues. V gave up 0 bases and J gave up 9 bases; unmatched junction bases: 5. CDR1 MNHEY and CDR2 SVGAGI come from the germline V gene. Here the CDR3 reads CASSYSRTGGSPLHF. The CDR3 DNA is TGTGCCAGCAGTTACTCGAGGACAGGTGGTTCACCCCTCCACTTT.

Turning to this clone: One end of the junction is discordant with germline, which a read error may explain. This chain's CDR3 is CASSPGQGADTQYF. The DNA of the CDR3 is TGTGCCAGCAGCCCCGGACAGGGGGCAGACACGCAGTATTTT. The gene calls are TRBV3-1 (or the pseudogene TRBV3-2) and TRBJ2-3, with 11 bases fitting TRBD1. There are 14 residues in the CDR3. Germline V gene sequence: CDR1 LGHDT, CDR2 YNNKEL (reference sequence).

The V call is TRBV19, the J call TRBJ1-5, with TRBD1 identical over 8 bases. Trimming removed 5 bases from V and 5 bases from J; junction bases left unmatched: 11. The CDR3 spans 16 residues. The germline gives CDR1 LNHDA, CDR2 SQIVND (reference sequence). This chain's CDR3 is CASSAGGQVTHQPQHF. CDR3 in DNA: TGTGCCAGTAGTGCTGGGGGACAGGTCACACATCAGCCCCAGCATTTT.

This rearrangement joins TRBV29-1 to TRBJ1-2, with D maybe TRBD1 (5 bases). The germline V and J ends were trimmed by 3 bases and 0 bases, with 11 bases remaining between them. The CDR3 runs 14 residues. Germline V gene lookup returns CDR1 SQVTM and CDR2 ANQGSEA. CDR3 coding DNA: TGCAGCGTTGATGGGCAGGGCTCTAACTATGGCTACACCTTC. Translating it yields CSVDGQGSNYGYTF.

The rearrangement links TRBV28 to TRBJ2-7, with 7 bases aligning to TRBD2. Germline V gene lookup returns CDR1 MDHEN and CDR2 SYDVKM. V was pared by 1 base and J by 6 bases, with 3 bases of the junction left unmatched. The CDR3 runs 13 residues. The CDR3 loop reads CASSLSWGGEQYF. The CDR3 nucleotides read TGTGCCAGCAGTTTATCATGGGGGGGCGAGCAGTACTTC.

The chain is built from TRBV7-3 and TRBJ2-3; 10 bases map to TRBD1. V dropped 0 bases and J dropped 1; count of bases not matched to a gene: 10. This CDR3 is built from 19 residues. The germline gives CDR1 SGHTA, CDR2 FQGTGA. CDR3: CASSLTGQGTLFGTDTQYF. CDR3 nucleotide sequence: TGTGCCAGCAGCTTAACGGGACAGGGGACTTTATTCGGCACAGATACGCAGTATTTT.

V and J are TRBV5-5 and TRBJ1-5; no firm D call. The CDR3 covers 13 residues. V was pared by 4 bases and J by 7 bases, with 12 bases between. The germline CDR1 and CDR2 sequences are SGHKS and YYEKEE (reference sequence). The CDR3 sequence is CASSDLGRQPQHF. The CDR3 coding sequence is TGTGCCAGCAGCGATCTGGGCAGGCAGCCCCAGCATTTT.

This clone was found many times. V usage is TRBV6-5 and J usage is TRBJ2-7, with D unresolved. Deletions cut 7 bases from V and 1 base from J, with 11 bases between. Germline V gives CDR1 MNHEY, CDR2 SVGAGI. The CDR3 covers 13 residues. The CDR3 loop is CASKKTASYEQYF. CDR3 coding DNA: TGTGCCAGCAAGAAGACTGCTTCCTACGAGCAGTACTTC.

This clone was counted a few times. The J gene is TRBJ2-7, the V gene TRBV7-8; 8 bases are a match to TRBD1. The CDR3 is 14 amino acids. V gave up 4 bases and J gave up 6 bases; unmatched junction bases: 8. CDR1 is SGHVS and CDR2 is FQNEAQ in the germline V gene. In DNA form, the CDR3 reads TGTGCCAGCAGCTCCTTCCCAGGGGGCAGCGAGCAGTACTTC. Translating it yields CASSSFPGGSEQYF.

This clone came up once. V usage is TRBV5-6 and J usage is TRBJ2-1; 10 bases match TRBD2. The CDR3 runs to 16 residues. Trimming removed 0 bases from V and 7 bases from J; junction bases left unmatched: 7. Germline CDR1 reads SGHDT; CDR2 reads YYEEEE. The CDR3 loop is CASSLELAGRGNEQFF. The CDR3 nucleotides are TGTGCCAGCAGCTTGGAACTAGCGGGAAGGGGGAATGAGCAGTTCTTC.

The chain couples TRBV7-6 to TRBJ2-1, with TRBD1 matching 7 bases. Germline CDR1 is SGHVS and CDR2 is FNYEAQ. Trimming cost V 0 bases and J 6 bases; bases outside gene matches: 5. The CDR3 spans 15 residues. The CDR3 loop reads CASSLALGQINEQFF. CDR3 DNA sequence: TGTGCCAGCAGCTTAGCTTTGGGACAGATCAATGAGCAGTTCTTC.